What follows describes a single T cell receptor beta chain. Noted treatment: approximately 18 received Ad26.COV2.S at low or high dose, single or two shots; several received placebo; per-sample allocation not given. The investigators took samples on day 63 after the first vaccine or placebo injection. Some clones are missing from TCRdb's copy, which holds only in-frame ones; the method was immunoSEQ multiplex PCR. This sample yields around 310,000 clones, of which approximately 87% are seen a single time; about 5.4% belongs to the top ten. The data originate from a study of Ad26.COV2.S vaccination and SARS-CoV-2 variants. Study-wide context: Intramuscularly, Ad26.COV2.S was given either once or twice, 56 days apart.

V was pared by 0 bases and J by 7 bases, with 8 bases between. There are 14 residues in the CDR3. CDR1 SGDLS and CDR2 YYNGEE come from the germline V gene. The sequencing used peripheral blood, collected in a trial of Ad26.COV2.S vaccine versus placebo. V and J are TRBV9 and TRBJ1-6; D gene unclear. The clonotype originates from a person between 18 and 65 years old who received the Ad26.COV2.S COVID-19 vaccine or a placebo. CDR3 nucleotide sequence: TGTGCCAGCAGCGTAGCTGGCCAGAATTCACCCCTCCACTTT. Its protein is CASSVAGQNSPLHF. Based on the CDR3 plus reference TRBV9 and TRBJ1-6, the full variable domain is DSGVTQTPKHLITATGQRVTLRCSPRSGDLSVYWYQQSLDQGLQFLIQYYNGEERAKGNILERFSAQQFPDLHSELNLSSLELGDSALYFCASSVAGQNSPLHFGNGTRLTVT.